The clone carrying this T cell receptor beta chain was seen just once. Different DNA sequences within this sample yield the same CDR3. The V gene end was trimmed by 4 bases and the J gene end by 2 bases; junction bases not matched to a gene: 2. This CDR3 contains 14 residues. CDR1 is MDHEN and CDR2 is SYDVKM in the germline V gene. This entry comes from a study of blood T cell repertoires in COVID-19. About the research overall: Italy, Spain and the United States were the sources of the convalescent and acute COVID-19 samples. T cells, B-cell-depleted T cells, or PBMCs supplied cDNA or gDNA.

How the authors handled the data: Reference gene primer amplification gave nucleated cell count estimates. The protocol was immunoSEQ multiplex PCR, while the TCRdb copy is restricted to in-frame clones and leaves out a portion. Clone size and the V and J calls come from that table; the DNA yielded D and trimming. The sample includes 200,000 to 250,000 clones, approximately 86% seen only once; the top ten take 4% to 6%. This clonotype was obtained from a woman of 80 years or more with active or convalescent COVID-19. The chain joins TRBV28 to TRBJ1-2, with 9 positions matching TRBD1. The sequenced material came from peripheral blood. CDR3: CASSSQGANYGYTF. The CDR3 nucleotides are TGTGCCAGCAGTTCACAGGGGGCGAACTATGGCTACACCTTC.